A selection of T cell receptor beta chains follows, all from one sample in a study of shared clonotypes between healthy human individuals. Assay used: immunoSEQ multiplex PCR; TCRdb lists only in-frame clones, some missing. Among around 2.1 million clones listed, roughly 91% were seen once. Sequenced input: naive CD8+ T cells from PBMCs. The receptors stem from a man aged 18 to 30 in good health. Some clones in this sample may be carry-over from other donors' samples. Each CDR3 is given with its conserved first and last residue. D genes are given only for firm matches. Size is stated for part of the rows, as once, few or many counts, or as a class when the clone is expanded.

CASRDRGTEAFF,TGTGCCAGCAGGGACAGGGGCACTGAAGCTTTCTTT,12,-,TRBJ1-1,TRBD1,TRBV5-5
CASSGTGTGELFF,TGTGCCAGTAGCGGGACGGGCACCGGGGAGCTGTTTTTT,13,-,TRBJ2-2,TRBD2,TRBV9
CASSPRLAGAAGELFF,TGTGCCAGCAGCCCGAGACTAGCGGGAGCCGCCGGGGAGCTGTTTTTT,16,-,TRBJ2-2,TRBD2,TRBV27
CATNPLRQGAGEQYF,TGCGCCACCAACCCCCTAAGACAGGGGGCGGGAGAGCAGTACTTC,15,once,TRBJ2-7,TRBD1,TRBV5-1
CASSQGRTIEKLFF,TGTGCCAGCAGCCAAGGGAGGACAATAGAAAAACTGTTTTTT,14,-,TRBJ1-4,-,TRBV4-2
CASSITAGYSYGYTF,TGTGCCAGTAGTATAACGGCAGGGTACAGCTATGGCTACACCTTC,15,-,TRBJ1-2,-,TRBV19
CASSYRGPNTEAFF,TGTGCCAGTAGTTACAGGGGGCCCAACACTGAAGCTTTCTTT,14,-,TRBJ1-1,TRBD1,TRBV19
CASSVDGSPYNEQFF,TGTGCCAGCAGCGTAGACGGGAGCCCTTACAATGAGCAGTTCTTC,15,-,TRBJ2-1,-,TRBV9
CASSSGTSGHEQFF,TGTGCCAGCAGTTCCGGGACTAGCGGCCATGAGCAGTTCTTC,14,-,TRBJ2-1,TRBD2,TRBV7-9
CASSFFAQYEQYF,TGTGCCAGCAGCTTCTTCGCGCAATACGAGCAGTACTTC,13,-,TRBJ2-7,-,TRBV13
CASSEVRQRPSTGANVLTF,TGCGCCAGCAGCGAGGTTAGACAGAGACCGAGTACTGGGGCCAACGTCCTGACTTTC,19,-,TRBJ2-6,-,TRBV5-1
CASSLIGVGNTIYF,TGTGCCAGCAGCTTAATAGGGGTTGGAAACACCATATATTTT,14,-,TRBJ1-3,-,TRBV11-2
CASSGTGNIWLNIQYF,TGTGCCAGCAGTGGGACAGGGAATATCTGGCTAAACATTCAGTACTTC,16,-,TRBJ2-4,TRBD1,TRBV2
CASSTGTENTEAFF,TGTGCCAGCAGCACCGGGACGGAAAACACTGAAGCTTTCTTT,14,-,TRBJ1-1,-,TRBV5-6
CASSLEAANSYEQYF,TGTGCCAGCAGCCTAGAGGCGGCTAATTCCTACGAGCAGTACTTC,15,-,TRBJ2-7,-,TRBV7-6
CASSTGEGTREQYF,TGTGCCAGTAGTACCGGAGAGGGGACAAGGGAGCAGTACTTC,14,-,TRBJ2-7,-,TRBV19
CAISADRGYYGYTF,TGTGCCATCAGTGCCGACAGGGGGTACTATGGCTACACCTTC,14,few,TRBJ1-2,TRBD1,TRBV10-3
CASGAGTSGYEQYF,TGTGCCAGCGGAGCCGGGACTAGCGGGTACGAGCAGTACTTC,14,-,TRBJ2-7,TRBD2,TRBV9
CATSRSSGKYQETQYF,TGTGCCACCAGCAGGAGTAGCGGGAAGTACCAAGAGACCCAGTACTTC,16,-,TRBJ2-5,TRBD2,TRBV15
CASSPLNSAIWDEQFF,TGTGCCAGCAGCCCCCTGAATAGCGCAATTTGGGATGAGCAGTTCTTC,16,-,TRBJ2-1,-,TRBV6-6
CASSLQYSVYGYTF,TGTGCCAGCAGCTTGCAATATTCGGTTTATGGCTACACCTTC,14,-,TRBJ1-2,-,TRBV5-6
CATSRDGSGAGELFF,TGTGCCACCAGCAGAGACGGGAGCGGGGCCGGGGAGCTGTTTTTT,15,-,TRBJ2-2,TRBD2,TRBV15
CASSGWTGSTDTQYF,TGTGCCAGCAGTGGTTGGACAGGGAGCACAGATACGCAGTATTTT,15,-,TRBJ2-3,TRBD1,TRBV6-1
CASSSPLEGLNTDTQYF,TGTGCCAGCAGCTCCCCTCTTGAGGGGCTCAACACAGATACGCAGTATTTT,17,-,TRBJ2-3,-,TRBV28
CASSQLSSGTYEQFF,TGCGCCAGCAGCCAATTGAGTAGCGGTACTTATGAGCAGTTCTTC,15,-,TRBJ2-1,-,TRBV4-1
CASRRVAGSSYEQYF,TGTGCCAGCAGGAGGGTAGCGGGATCATCCTACGAGCAGTACTTC,15,few,TRBJ2-7,TRBD2,TRBV28
CASSQGRNYGYTF,TGTGCCAGCAGCCAAGGACGGAACTATGGCTACACCTTC,13,few,TRBJ1-2,-,TRBV14
CASSSRATAQETQYF,TGTGCCAGCAGCTCACGCGCAACAGCGCAAGAGACCCAGTACTTC,15,-,TRBJ2-5,-,TRBV7-6
CASSLGLPVGNEQFF,TGTGCCAGCAGCTTAGGCCTCCCGGTGGGCAATGAGCAGTTCTTC,15,-,TRBJ2-1,-,TRBV11-2
CASSPGRGRALNTEAFF,TGTGCCAGCAGCCCTGGAAGGGGTCGGGCCCTGAACACTGAAGCTTTCTTT,17,-,TRBJ1-1,-,TRBV7-9
CSAERSGRRNEQFF,TGCAGCGCCGAGCGTTCCGGGCGGAGGAATGAGCAGTTCTTC,14,-,TRBJ2-1,-,TRBV29-1
CASSQLRSTGELFF,TGTGCCAGCAGCCAATTAAGAAGCACCGGGGAGCTGTTTTTT,14,-,TRBJ2-2,-,TRBV28
CASSLGQGGYGELFF,TGTGCCAGCAGTTTGGGACAGGGGGGATACGGGGAGCTGTTTTTT,15,-,TRBJ2-2,TRBD1,TRBV6-5
CASSLRDNPAGELFF,TGTGCCAGCAGCCTCCGGGACAACCCGGCCGGGGAGCTGTTTTTT,15,-,TRBJ2-2,-,TRBV7-9
CASVLDRAHEQFF,TGCGCCAGCGTTTTGGACAGGGCACATGAGCAGTTCTTC,13,-,TRBJ2-1,TRBD1,TRBV5-1
CASSVARYRTDTQYF,TGTGCCAGCAGCGTTGCGCGCTACCGCACAGATACGCAGTATTTT,15,-,TRBJ2-3,-,TRBV9
CASSENWGGSYNEQFF,TGTGCCAGCAGTGAAAATTGGGGCGGGAGCTACAATGAGCAGTTCTTC,16,-,TRBJ2-1,TRBD2,TRBV2
CSVSTSYDTQYF,TGCAGCGTTTCGACTAGCTACGATACGCAGTATTTT,12,-,TRBJ2-3,TRBD2,TRBV29-1
CASILAGGSPEQFF,TGTGCCAGCATCTTAGCGGGAGGGTCTCCTGAGCAGTTCTTC,14,-,TRBJ2-1,TRBD2,TRBV28
CASREQGSSYYEQYF,TGCGCCAGCAGAGAGCAGGGGTCTTCGTACTACGAGCAGTACTTC,15,once,TRBJ2-7,-,TRBV10-2